These T cell receptor beta chains were read from a single sample in a study of T-cell reconstitution after alpha-beta-depleted transplantation in children. One entry per CDR3 protein, called by TCRdb with MiXCR from the PCR reads. The profile shows 500,000 to 650,000 distinct CDR3 sequences, over 9.5% of them singletons. The sequencing used PBMCs, mostly from graft donor cells, collected 180 days after TCRalphabeta/CD19-depleted stem cell transplant. Source of these receptors: a female patient between 2 and 15 years old who had a stem cell transplant for aplastic anemia, so the T cells may come from the graft donor. CDR3s include the opening cysteine and the closing phenylalanine or tryptophan. The D gene is left open where the match is weak. Size tells how often a clone was seen (once, few, many) or the class of an expanded clone, and some rows leave it out.

TRBJ1-3 TRBV29-1 - - CSVEGGQRNTIYF TGCAGCGTTGAAGGGGGCCAGCGAAACACCATATATTTT
TRBJ2-1 TRBV27 few TRBD1 CASSFAGTGFHEQFF TGTGCCAGCAGTTTTGCAGGGACAGGGTTTCATGAGCAGTTCTTC
TRBJ2-3 TRBV18 few - CASSRGGTHGPDTQYF TGTGCCAGCTCACGGGGAGGCACACATGGGCCAGATACGCAGTATTTT
TRBJ2-2 TRBV20-1 - TRBD1 CSAVDRGPTGELFF TGCAGTGCTGTCGACAGGGGGCCCACCGGGGAGCTGTTTTTT
TRBJ2-7 TRBV27 - - CASSLQSRPREQYF TGTGCCAGCAGTCTCCAGTCCCGACCTCGCGAGCAGTACTTC
TRBJ2-2 TRBV9 - TRBD1 CASSVVQDRYTGELFF TGTGCCAGCAGCGTAGTCCAGGACAGGTATACCGGGGAGCTGTTTTTT
TRBJ1-1 TRBV5-8 - - CASSLLDENTEAFF TGTGCCAGCAGCTTGTTAGACGAGAACACTGAAGCTTTCTTT
TRBJ2-5 TRBV7-9 - TRBD1 CASSFPGTAQETQYF TGTGCCAGCAGCTTCCCAGGGACAGCCCAAGAGACCCAGTACTTC
TRBJ1-1 TRBV5-1 few - CASRFGGMNTEAFF TGCGCCAGCAGATTTGGAGGGATGAACACTGAAGCTTTCTTT
TRBJ1-2 TRBV3-1 few - CASSQGIVTYYGYTF TGTGCCAGCAGCCAAGGAATTGTCACCTACTATGGCTACACCTTC
TRBJ2-1 TRBV20-1 many - CSAPRAHRAVYNEQFF TGCAGTGCTCCCCGGGCCCATCGGGCGGTCTACAATGAGCAGTTCTTC
TRBJ2-7 TRBV24-1 once TRBD2 CATSDSSGRAYEQYF TGTGCCACCAGTGATTCTAGCGGGAGGGCCTACGAGCAGTACTTC
TRBJ1-1 TRBV20-1 few - CSAPNSKLFF TGCAGTGCCCCGAATTCGAAGCTTTTCTTT
TRBJ2-2 TRBV4-3 once - CASSQPGQFTGELFF TGCGCCAGCAGCCAACCGGGACAATTCACCGGGGAGCTGTTTTTT
TRBJ2-1 TRBV3-1 few - CASSQESVAAYNEQFF TGTGCCAGCAGCCAAGAATCGGTAGCGGCATACAATGAGCAGTTCTTC
TRBJ2-7 TRBV20-1 - - CSASRLIYEQYF TGCAGTGCTAGCAGACTGATCTACGAGCAGTACTTC
TRBJ2-2 TRBV11-2 - TRBD2 CASSRLAVGHGELFF TGTGCCAGCAGTCGACTAGCGGTTGGGCACGGGGAGCTGTTTTTT
TRBJ2-2 TRBV12-3/TRBV12-4 few TRBD2 CAGLTSGSNGELFF TGTGCCGGACTAACTAGCGGGAGTAACGGGGAGCTGTTTTTT
TRBJ2-2 TRBV12-3/TRBV12-4 - TRBD2 CASSPSSGRWNTGELFF TGTGCCAGCAGCCCCTCTAGCGGGAGGTGGAACACCGGGGAGCTGTTTTTT
TRBJ2-7 TRBV12-3/TRBV12-4 - TRBD1 CASSLAQGVREQYF TGTGCCAGCAGTTTAGCGCAGGGGGTTCGGGAGCAGTACTTC
TRBJ2-7 TRBV2 many - CASREISGVYEQYF TGTGCCAGCAGGGAAATATCAGGGGTTTACGAGCAGTACTTC
TRBJ2-7 TRBV29-1 few TRBD1 CSVDRGYEQYF TGCAGCGTTGACAGGGGGTACGAGCAGTACTTC
TRBJ2-7 TRBV7-8 few - CASSLGGPAAEQYF TGTGCCAGCAGCTTAGGTGGCCCAGCAGCCGAGCAGTACTTC
TRBJ2-2 TRBV24-1 - - CATSERRGPGELFF TGTGCCACCAGTGAACGGAGGGGTCCCGGGGAGCTGTTTTTT
TRBJ2-4 TRBV19 - TRBD2 CASSTSGRGKIKNIQYF TGTGCCAGTAGCACTAGCGGGCGCGGCAAAATCAAAAACATTCAGTACTTC
TRBJ2-5 TRBV6-1 - - CASSVRAGAAWSAETQYF TGTGCCAGCAGTGTCCGAGCCGGGGCCGCGTGGAGCGCAGAGACCCAGTACTTC
TRBJ2-1 TRBV20-1 - - CSAFAVRGSLSGEQFF TGCAGTGCTTTTGCCGTACGCGGCTCCCTCTCGGGTGAGCAGTTCTTC
TRBJ1-4 TRBV6-2/TRBV6-3 - - CASSSLRRFRTPDEKLFF TGTGCCAGCAGCTCCCTCAGAAGGTTTAGAACGCCGGACGAAAAACTGTTTTTT
TRBJ1-1 TRBV5-1 many - CASSLGPPTGTEAFF TGCGCCAGCAGCTTGGGTCCCCCCACGGGCACTGAAGCTTTCTTT
TRBJ2-7 TRBV27 many TRBD2 CASSTWTSGRAEEQYF TGTGCCAGCTCGACTTGGACTAGCGGGAGGGCAGAAGAGCAGTACTTC
TRBJ2-1 TRBV7-9 few TRBD1 CASSTDRGHEQFF TGTGCCAGCAGTACGGACAGGGGACATGAGCAGTTCTTC
TRBJ1-2 TRBV12-3/TRBV12-4 few - CASSLVPPAAYGYTF TGTGCCAGCAGTTTAGTACCTCCGGCAGCCTATGGCTACACCTTC
TRBJ1-1 TRBV4-3 many - CASSQVTLNTEAFF TGCGCCAGCAGCCAGGTAACATTGAACACTGAAGCTTTCTTT
TRBJ1-3 TRBV29-1 few - CSGLTRVDTIYF TGCAGCGGTCTTACGCGGGTGGACACCATATATTTT
TRBJ2-4 TRBV29-1 many - CSVDQGLIQYF TGCAGCGTTGACCAGGGGCTCATTCAGTACTTC
TRBJ2-7 TRBV18 - TRBD2 CASSPLAGSDEQYF TGTGCCAGCTCACCACTAGCGGGAAGCGACGAGCAGTACTTC
TRBJ2-4 TRBV28 many - CASSFSGYIQYF TGTGCCAGCAGTTTTTCGGGGTACATTCAGTACTTC
TRBJ2-2 TRBV6-5 many TRBD1 CASSFGTGLTPGELFF TGTGCCAGCAGTTTTGGGACAGGGCTTACCCCCGGGGAGCTGTTTTTT
TRBJ2-1 TRBV19 few TRBD2 CASSTAGGGYNEQFF TGTGCCAGTAGTACAGCGGGAGGTGGGTACAATGAGCAGTTCTTC
TRBJ2-1 TRBV12-3/TRBV12-4 - TRBD1 CASSLGRDRGFNEQFF TGTGCCAGCAGTTTAGGCCGGGACAGGGGGTTCAATGAGCAGTTCTTC
TRBJ2-5 TRBV28 - TRBD2 CASSWVSSGRRVTQYF TGTGCCAGCAGTTGGGTCTCTAGCGGGAGAAGGGTGACCCAGTACTTC
TRBJ1-1 TRBV7-9 many - CASSKGVTEAFF TGTGCCAGCAGCAAGGGAGTTACTGAAGCTTTCTTT
TRBJ1-1 TRBV4-3 many - CASSQAGDTEAFF TGCGCCAGCAGCCAAGCGGGGGACACTGAAGCTTTCTTT
TRBJ2-1 TRBV20-1 many - CSARENVGYNEQFF TGCAGTGCTAGAGAGAATGTAGGCTACAATGAGCAGTTCTTC
TRBJ1-1 TRBV5-1 - - CASSLVGPEGTEAFF TGCGCCAGCAGCTTGGTTGGCCCCGAGGGCACTGAAGCTTTCTTT
TRBJ2-7 TRBV7-6 - - CASSLEVGLPYEQYF TGTGCCAGCAGCTTAGAGGTCGGACTCCCCTACGAGCAGTACTTC
TRBJ2-5 TRBV11-2 - - CASREWRTARETQYF TGTGCCAGTCGTGAGTGGCGGACGGCTCGGGAGACCCAGTACTTC
TRBJ2-4 TRBV7-2 - TRBD2 CASSLFWGGENIQYF TGTGCCAGCAGCTTATTTTGGGGAGGGGAAAACATTCAGTACTTC
TRBJ2-3 TRBV6-2/TRBV6-3 few - CASSYIPGVRDTQYF TGTGCCAGCAGTTACATCCCGGGAGTAAGAGATACGCAGTATTTT
TRBJ2-1 TRBV5-1 many TRBD2 CASSGGPTTSGRALEQFF TGCGCCAGCAGCGGGGGCCCAACTACTAGCGGGAGGGCCCTTGAGCAGTTCTTC
TRBJ2-1 TRBV9 - TRBD2 CASSAQAGGYDEQFF TGTGCCAGCAGCGCCCAAGCGGGAGGGTATGATGAGCAGTTCTTC
TRBJ2-1 TRBV9 - - CASSPPYGLEYNEQFF TGTGCCAGCAGCCCCCCTTACGGACTCGAATACAATGAGCAGTTCTTC
TRBJ2-4 TRBV7-2 few - CASSSQSQNIQYF TGTGCCAGCAGCTCACAATCCCAGAACATTCAGTACTTC